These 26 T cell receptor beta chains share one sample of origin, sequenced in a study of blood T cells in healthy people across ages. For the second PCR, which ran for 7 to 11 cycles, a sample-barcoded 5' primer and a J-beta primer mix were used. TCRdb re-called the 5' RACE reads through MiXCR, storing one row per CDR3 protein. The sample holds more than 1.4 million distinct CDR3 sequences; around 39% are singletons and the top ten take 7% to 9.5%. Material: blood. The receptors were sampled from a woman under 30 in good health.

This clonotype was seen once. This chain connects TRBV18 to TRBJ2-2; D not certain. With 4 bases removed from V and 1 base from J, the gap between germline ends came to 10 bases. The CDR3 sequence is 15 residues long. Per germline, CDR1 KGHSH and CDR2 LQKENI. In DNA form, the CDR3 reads TGTGCCAGCTCACTTCAAAAGGGGAACACCGGGGAGCTGTTTTTT. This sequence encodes CASSLQKGNTGELFF.

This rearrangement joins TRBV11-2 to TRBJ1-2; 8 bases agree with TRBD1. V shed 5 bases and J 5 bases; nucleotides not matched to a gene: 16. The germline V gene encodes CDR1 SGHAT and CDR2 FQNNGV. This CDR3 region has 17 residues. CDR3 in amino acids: CASSPGQGSVNSYGYTF. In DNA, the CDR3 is TGTGCCAGCAGCCCCGGACAGGGTTCGGTAAATTCATATGGCTACACCTTC. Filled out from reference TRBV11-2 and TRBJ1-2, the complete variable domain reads EAGVAQSPRYKIIEKRQSVAFWCNPISGHATLYWYQQILGQGPKLLIQFQNNGVVDDSQLPKDRFSAERLKGVDSTLKIQPAKLEDSAVYLCASSPGQGSVNSYGYTFGSGTRLTVV.

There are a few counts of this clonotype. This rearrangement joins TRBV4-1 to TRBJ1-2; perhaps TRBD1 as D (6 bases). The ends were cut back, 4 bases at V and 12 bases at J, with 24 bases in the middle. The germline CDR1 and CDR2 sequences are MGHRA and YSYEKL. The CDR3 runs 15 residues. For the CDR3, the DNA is TGCGCCAGCAGCCCCTACTCGGGGAGCCCGGGGGGCCACACCTTC. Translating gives CASSPYSGSPGGHTF.

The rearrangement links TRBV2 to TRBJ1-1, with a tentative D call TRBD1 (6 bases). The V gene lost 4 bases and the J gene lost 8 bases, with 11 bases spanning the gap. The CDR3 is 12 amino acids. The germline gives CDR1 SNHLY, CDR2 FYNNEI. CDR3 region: CASSARGAEAFF. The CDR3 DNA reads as TGTGCCAGCAGTGCTAGGGGGGCGGAAGCTTTCTTT. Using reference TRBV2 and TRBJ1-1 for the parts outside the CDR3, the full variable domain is EPEVTQTPSHQVTQMGQEVILRCVPISNHLYFYWYRQILGQKVEFLVSFYNNEISEKSEIFDDQFSVERPDGSNFTLKIRSTKLEDSAMYFCASSARGAEAFFGQGTRLTVV.

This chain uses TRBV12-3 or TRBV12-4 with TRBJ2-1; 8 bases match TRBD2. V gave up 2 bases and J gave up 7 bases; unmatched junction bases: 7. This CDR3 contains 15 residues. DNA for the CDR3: TGTGCCAGCAGTTTAAGCGGGAGCTTTGGTAATGAGCAGTTCTTC. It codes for CASSLSGSFGNEQFF.

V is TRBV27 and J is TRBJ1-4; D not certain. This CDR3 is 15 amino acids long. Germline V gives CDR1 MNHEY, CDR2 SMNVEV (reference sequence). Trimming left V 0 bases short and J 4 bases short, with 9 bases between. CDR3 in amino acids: CASSLSRADNEKLFF. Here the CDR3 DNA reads TGTGCCAGCAGTTTATCGAGGGCCGATAATGAAAAACTGTTTTTT.

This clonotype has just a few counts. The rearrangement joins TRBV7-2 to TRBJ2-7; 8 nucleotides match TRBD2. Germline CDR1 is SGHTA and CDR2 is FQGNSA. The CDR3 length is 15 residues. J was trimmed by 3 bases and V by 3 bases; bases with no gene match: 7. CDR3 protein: CASSFGGEAIYEQYF. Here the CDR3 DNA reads TGTGCCAGCAGCTTCGGGGGGGAAGCTATCTACGAGCAGTACTTC.

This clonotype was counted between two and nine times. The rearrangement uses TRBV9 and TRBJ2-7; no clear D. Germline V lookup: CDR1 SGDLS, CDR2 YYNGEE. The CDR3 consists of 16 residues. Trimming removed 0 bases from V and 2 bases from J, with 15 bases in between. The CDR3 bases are TGTGCCAGCAGCGTAGAAGTTAGGAGTATGCCCTACGAGCAGTACTTC. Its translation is CASSVEVRSMPYEQYF.

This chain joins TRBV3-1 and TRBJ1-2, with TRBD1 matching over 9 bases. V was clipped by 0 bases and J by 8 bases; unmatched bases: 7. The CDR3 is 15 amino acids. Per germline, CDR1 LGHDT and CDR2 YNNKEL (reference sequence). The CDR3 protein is CASSQEGTGYGGYTF. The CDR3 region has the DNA TGTGCCAGCAGCCAAGAAGGGACAGGGTATGGCGGCTACACCTTC.

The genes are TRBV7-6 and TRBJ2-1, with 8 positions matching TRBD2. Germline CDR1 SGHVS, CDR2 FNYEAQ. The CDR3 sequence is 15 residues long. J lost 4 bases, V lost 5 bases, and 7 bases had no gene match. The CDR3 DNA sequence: TGTGCCAGCAGCCCAGAGACTAGCGTGTACAATGAGCAGTTCTTC. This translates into CASSPETSVYNEQFF. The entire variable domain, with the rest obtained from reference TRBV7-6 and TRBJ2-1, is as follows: GAGVSQSPRYKVTKRGQDVALRCDPISGHVSLYWYRQALGQGPEFLTYFNYEAQQDKSGLPNDRFSAERPEGSISTLTIQRTEQRDSAMYRCASSPETSVYNEQFFGPGTRLTVL.

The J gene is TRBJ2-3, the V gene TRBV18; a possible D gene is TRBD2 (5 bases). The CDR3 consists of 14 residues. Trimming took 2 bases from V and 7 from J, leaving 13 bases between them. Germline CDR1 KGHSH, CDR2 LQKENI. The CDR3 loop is CASSPVGAVYTQYF. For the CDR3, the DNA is TGTGCCAGCTCACCAGTGGGAGCGGTTTATACGCAGTATTTT.

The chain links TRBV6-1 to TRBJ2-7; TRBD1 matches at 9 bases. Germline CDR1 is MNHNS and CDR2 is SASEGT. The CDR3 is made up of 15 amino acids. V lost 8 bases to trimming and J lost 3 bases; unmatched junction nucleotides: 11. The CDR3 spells CASREPGQGGYEQYF. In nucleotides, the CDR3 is TGTGCCAGCCGGGAACCGGGACAGGGAGGCTACGAGCAGTACTTC.

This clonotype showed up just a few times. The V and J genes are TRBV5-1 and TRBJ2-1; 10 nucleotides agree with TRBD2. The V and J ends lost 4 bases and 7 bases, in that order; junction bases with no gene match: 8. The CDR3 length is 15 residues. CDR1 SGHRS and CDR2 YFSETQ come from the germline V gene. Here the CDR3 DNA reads TGCGCCAGCAGCCCGAGCGGGAGGGGGATGAATGAGCAGTTCTTC. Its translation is CASSPSGRGMNEQFF.

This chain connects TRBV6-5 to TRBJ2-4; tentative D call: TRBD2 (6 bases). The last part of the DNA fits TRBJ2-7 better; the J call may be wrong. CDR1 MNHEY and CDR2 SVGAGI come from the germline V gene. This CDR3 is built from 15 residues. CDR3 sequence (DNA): TGTGCCAGCAGTTACGATTGGGGGGAGGAATACGAGCAGTACTTC. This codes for CASSYDWGEEYEQYF.

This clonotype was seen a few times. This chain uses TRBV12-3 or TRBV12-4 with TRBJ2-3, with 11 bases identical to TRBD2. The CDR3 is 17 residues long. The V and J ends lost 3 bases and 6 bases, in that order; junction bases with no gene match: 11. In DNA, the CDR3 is TGTGCCAGCAGTTTCCAACTAGCGGGGGACCTCACGGATACGCAGTATTTT. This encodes CASSFQLAGDLTDTQYF.

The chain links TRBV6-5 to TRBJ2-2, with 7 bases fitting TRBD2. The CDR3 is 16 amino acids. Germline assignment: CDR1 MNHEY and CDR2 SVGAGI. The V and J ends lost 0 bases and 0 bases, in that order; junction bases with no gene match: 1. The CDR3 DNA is TGTGCCAGCAGTTACTCACGGGAGGCGAACACCGGGGAGCTGTTTTTT. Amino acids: CASSYSREANTGELFF.

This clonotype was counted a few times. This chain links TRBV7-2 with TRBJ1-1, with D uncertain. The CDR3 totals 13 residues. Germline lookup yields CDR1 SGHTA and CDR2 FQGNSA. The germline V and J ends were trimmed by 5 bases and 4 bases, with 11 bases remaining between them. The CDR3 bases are TGTGCCAGCAGCCCACGGCTTAGCACTGAAGCTTTCTTT. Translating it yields CASSPRLSTEAFF.

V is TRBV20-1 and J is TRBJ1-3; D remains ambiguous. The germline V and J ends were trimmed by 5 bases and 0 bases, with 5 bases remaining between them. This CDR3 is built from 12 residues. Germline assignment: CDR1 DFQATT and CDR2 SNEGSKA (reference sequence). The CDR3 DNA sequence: TGCAGTGCTCCCCCCTCTGGAAACACCATATATTTT. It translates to CSAPPSGNTIYF.

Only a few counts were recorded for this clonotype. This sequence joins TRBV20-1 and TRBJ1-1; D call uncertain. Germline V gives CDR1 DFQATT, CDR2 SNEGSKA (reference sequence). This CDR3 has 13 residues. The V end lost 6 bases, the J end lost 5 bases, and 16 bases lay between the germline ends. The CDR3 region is CSAPGLFWTEAFF. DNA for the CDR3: TGCAGTGCCCCCGGGCTGTTTTGGACTGAAGCTTTCTTT.

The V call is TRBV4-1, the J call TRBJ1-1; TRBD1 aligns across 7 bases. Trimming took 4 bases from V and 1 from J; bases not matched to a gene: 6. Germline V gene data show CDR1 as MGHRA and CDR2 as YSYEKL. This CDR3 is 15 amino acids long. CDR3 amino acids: CASSLMEGANTEAFF. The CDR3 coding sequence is TGCGCCAGCAGCCTCATGGAGGGGGCGAACACTGAAGCTTTCTTT.

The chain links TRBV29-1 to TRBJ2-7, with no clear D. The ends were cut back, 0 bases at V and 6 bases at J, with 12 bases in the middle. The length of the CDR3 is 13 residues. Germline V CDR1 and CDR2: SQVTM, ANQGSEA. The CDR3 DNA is TGCAGCGTTGAAGAGTCGGCAGGTCTCGAGCAGTACTTC. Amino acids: CSVEESAGLEQYF.

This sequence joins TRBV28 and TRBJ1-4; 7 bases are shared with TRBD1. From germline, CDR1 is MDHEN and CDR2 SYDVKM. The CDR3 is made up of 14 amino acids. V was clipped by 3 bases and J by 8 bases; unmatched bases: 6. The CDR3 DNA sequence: TGTGCCAGCAGTTTTAACGGACAGGAAGAAAAACTGTTTTTT. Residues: CASSFNGQEEKLFF.

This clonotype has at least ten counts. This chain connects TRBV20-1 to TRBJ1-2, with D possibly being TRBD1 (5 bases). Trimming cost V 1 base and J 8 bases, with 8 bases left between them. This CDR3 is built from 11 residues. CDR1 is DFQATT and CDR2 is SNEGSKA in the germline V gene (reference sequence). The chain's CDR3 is CSARGGEGYTF. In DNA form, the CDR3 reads TGCAGTGCTAGAGGGGGGGAAGGCTACACCTTC.

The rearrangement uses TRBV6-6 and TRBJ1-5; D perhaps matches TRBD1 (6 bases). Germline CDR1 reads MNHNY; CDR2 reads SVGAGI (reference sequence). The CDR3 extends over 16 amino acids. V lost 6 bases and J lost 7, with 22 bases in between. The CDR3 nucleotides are TGTGCCAGCAGACGTAGCACACAGGGCGTCGGCCAGCCCCAGCATTTT. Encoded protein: CASRRSTQGVGQPQHF.

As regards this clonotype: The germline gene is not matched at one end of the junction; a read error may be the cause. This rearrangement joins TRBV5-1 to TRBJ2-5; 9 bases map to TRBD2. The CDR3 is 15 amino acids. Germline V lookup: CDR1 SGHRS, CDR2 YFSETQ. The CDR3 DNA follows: TGCACCAGCAGCTTGGGGACTAGCCTAAAAGAGACCCAGTACTTC. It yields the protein CTSSLGTSLKETQYF.

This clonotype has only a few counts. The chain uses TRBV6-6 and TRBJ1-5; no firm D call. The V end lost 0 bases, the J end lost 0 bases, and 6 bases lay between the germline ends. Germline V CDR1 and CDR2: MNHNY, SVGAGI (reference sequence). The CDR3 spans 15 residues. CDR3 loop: CASSYSRDSNQPQHF. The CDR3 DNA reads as TGTGCCAGCAGTTACTCAAGGGATAGCAATCAGCCCCAGCATTTT.